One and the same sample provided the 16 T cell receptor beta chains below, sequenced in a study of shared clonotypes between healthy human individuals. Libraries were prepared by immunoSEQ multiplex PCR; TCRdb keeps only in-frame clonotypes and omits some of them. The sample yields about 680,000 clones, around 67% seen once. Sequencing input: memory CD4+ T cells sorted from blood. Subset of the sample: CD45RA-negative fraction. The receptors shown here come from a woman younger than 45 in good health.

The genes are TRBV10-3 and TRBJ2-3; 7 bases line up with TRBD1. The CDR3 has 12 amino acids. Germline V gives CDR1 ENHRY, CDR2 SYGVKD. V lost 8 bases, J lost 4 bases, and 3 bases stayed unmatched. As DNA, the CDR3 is TGTGCCATCGGACAGGAGGCAGATACGCAGTATTTT. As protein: CAIGQEADTQYF.

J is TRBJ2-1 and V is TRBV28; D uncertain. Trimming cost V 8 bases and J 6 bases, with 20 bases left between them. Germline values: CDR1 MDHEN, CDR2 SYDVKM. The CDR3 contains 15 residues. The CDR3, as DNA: TGTGCCAGCTCCCCCTCTGGGTACTCTCGCAATGAGCAGTTCTTC. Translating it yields CASSPSGYSRNEQFF.

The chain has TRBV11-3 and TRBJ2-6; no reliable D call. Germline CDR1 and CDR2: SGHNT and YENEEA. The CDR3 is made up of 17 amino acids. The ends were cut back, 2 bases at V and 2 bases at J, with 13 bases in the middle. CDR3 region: CASSLKTRPAGANVLTF. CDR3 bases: TGTGCCAGCAGCTTAAAGACTCGCCCCGCTGGGGCCAACGTCCTGACTTTC.

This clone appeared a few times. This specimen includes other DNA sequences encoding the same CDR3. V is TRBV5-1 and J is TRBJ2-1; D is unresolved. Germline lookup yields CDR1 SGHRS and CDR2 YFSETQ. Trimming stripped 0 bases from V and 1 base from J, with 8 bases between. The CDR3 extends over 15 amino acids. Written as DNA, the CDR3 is TGCGCCAGCAGCTTGGACAGCCATTCCTACAATGAGCAGTTCTTC. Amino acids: CASSLDSHSYNEQFF.

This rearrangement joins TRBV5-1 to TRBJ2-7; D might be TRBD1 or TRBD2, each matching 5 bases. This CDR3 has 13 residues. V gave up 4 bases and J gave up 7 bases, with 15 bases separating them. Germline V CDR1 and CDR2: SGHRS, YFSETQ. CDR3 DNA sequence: TGCGCCAGCAGCGGCCGGGACCTGAGGGAGCAGTACTTC. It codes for CASSGRDLREQYF.

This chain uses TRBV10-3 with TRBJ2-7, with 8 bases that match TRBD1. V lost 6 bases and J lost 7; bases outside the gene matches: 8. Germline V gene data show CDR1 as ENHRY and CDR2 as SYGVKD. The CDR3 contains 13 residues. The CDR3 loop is CAIRPTGAGEQYF. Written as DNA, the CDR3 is TGTGCCATCAGACCGACAGGGGCTGGGGAGCAGTACTTC.

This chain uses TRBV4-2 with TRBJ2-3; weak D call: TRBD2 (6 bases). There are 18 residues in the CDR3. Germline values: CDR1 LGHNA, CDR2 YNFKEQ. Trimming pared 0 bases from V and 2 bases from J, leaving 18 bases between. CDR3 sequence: CASSQDQRASLVTDTQYF. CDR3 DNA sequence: TGTGCCAGCAGCCAAGATCAGCGGGCTAGTCTCGTCACAGATACGCAGTATTTT.

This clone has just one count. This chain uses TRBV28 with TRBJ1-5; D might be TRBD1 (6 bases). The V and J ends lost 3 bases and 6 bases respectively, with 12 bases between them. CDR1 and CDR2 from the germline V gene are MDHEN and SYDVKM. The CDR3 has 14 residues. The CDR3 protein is CASSFGGEGQPQHF. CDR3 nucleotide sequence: TGTGCCAGCAGTTTCGGGGGCGAGGGTCAGCCCCAGCATTTT.

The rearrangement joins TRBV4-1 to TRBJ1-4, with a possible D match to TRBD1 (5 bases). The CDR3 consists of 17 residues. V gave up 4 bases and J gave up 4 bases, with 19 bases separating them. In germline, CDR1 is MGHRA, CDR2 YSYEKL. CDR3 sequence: CASSPGTTSRLNEKLFF. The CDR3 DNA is TGCGCCAGCAGCCCTGGGACGACCTCTCGGCTTAATGAAAAACTGTTTTTT.

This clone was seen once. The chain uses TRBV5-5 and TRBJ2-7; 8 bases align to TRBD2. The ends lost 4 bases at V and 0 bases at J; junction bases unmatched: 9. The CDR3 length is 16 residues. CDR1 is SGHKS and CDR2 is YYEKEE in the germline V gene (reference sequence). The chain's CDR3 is CASSPLSGTSSYEQYF. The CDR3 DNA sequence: TGTGCCAGCAGCCCCCTTAGCGGGACCTCCTCCTACGAGCAGTACTTC. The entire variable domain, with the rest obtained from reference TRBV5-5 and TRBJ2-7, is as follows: DAGVTQSPTHLIKTRGQQVTLRCSPISGHKSVSWYQQVLGQGPQFIFQYYEKEERGRGNFPDRFSARQFPNYSSELNVNALLLGDSALYLCASSPLSGTSSYEQYFGPGTRLTVT.

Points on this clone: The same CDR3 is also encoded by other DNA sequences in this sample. CDR3 loop: CASSRLAGSYNEQFF. DNA of the CDR3: TGTGCCAGTAGTAGGCTAGCAGGATCCTACAATGAGCAGTTCTTC. This sequence joins TRBV19 and TRBJ2-1; D may be TRBD2 (5 bases). The CDR3 loop spans 15 amino acids. Trimming took off 4 bases at V and 1 base at J, with 11 bases between the two ends. CDR1 and CDR2 from the germline V gene are LNHDA and SQIVND (reference sequence).

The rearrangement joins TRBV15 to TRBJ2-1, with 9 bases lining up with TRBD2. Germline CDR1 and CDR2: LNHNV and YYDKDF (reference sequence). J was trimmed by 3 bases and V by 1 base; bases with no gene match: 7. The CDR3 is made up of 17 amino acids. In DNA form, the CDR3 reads TGTGCCACCAGCAGAGTCGGCGGGAGGGCTAGCTACAATGAGCAGTTCTTC. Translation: CATSRVGGRASYNEQFF.

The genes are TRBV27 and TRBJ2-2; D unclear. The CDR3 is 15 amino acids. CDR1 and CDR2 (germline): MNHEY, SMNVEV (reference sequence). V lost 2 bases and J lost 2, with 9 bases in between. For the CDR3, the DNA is TGTGCCAGCAGTTTACGGCTAGGCAACACCGGGGAGCTGTTTTTT. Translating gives CASSLRLGNTGELFF.

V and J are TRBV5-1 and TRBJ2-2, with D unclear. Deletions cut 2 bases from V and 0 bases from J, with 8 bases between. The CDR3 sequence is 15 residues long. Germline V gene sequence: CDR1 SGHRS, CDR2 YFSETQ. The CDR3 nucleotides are TGCGCCAGCAGCTTTAGTCTCGCGAACACCGGGGAGCTGTTTTTT. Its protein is CASSFSLANTGELFF.

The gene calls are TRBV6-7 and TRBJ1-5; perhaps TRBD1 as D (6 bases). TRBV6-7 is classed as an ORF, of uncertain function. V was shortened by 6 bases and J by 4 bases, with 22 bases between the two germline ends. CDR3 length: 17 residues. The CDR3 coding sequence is TGTGCCAGCAGCCCCGGGGCCGGGGGCGAGGTGAATCAGCCCCAGCATTTT. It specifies CASSPGAGGEVNQPQHF.

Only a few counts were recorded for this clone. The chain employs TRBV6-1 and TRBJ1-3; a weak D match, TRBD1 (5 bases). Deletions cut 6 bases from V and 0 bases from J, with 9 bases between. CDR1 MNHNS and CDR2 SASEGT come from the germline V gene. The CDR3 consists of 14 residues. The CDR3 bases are TGTGCCAGCAGGCTACAGGTCTCTGGAAACACCATATATTTT. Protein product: CASRLQVSGNTIYF.